The entry that follows covers one TCR beta chain sequence. A clone one base away is much larger, so this may be a read error. The data belong to a study of blood T cells in healthy people across ages. The CDR3 extends over 17 amino acids. CDR1 is MGHDK and CDR2 is SYGVNS in the germline V gene. For the second PCR, which ran for 7 to 11 cycles, a sample-barcoded 5' primer and a J-beta primer mix were used. TCRdb reprocessed the 5' RACE reads via MiXCR and lists one record per CDR3 protein. The sample yields hundreds of thousands of distinct CDR3 sequences, roughly 30% seen once. This receptor was obtained from a woman of 80 years or more in good health. The sample consisted of blood. This chain links TRBV25-1 with TRBJ2-1, with 10 bases identical to TRBD2. CDR3 sequence reads: CASGEDILAGGYNEQFF. CDR3 nucleotide sequence: TGTGCCAGCGGTGAAGACATTTTAGCGGGGGGCTACAATGAGCAGTTCTTC.